A selection of T cell receptor beta chains follows, all from one sample in a study of early T cells in non-severe SARS-CoV-2 infection. In TCRdb, the 5' RACE reads were re-called with MiXCR into one record per CDR3 protein. The table records 68,000 or so distinct CDR3 sequences, 11% of them present only once. The sample was whole blood. These receptors all stem from an adult who was a healthcare worker with PCR-confirmed SARS-CoV-2 infection or an uninfected control (not recorded which). CDR3s leave out the opening cysteine and the closing phenylalanine or tryptophan. D genes are given only for firm matches.

v_call	d_call	j_call	cdr3_aa
TRBV6-6	-	TRBJ1-4	ASSWDPSATNEKLF
TRBV20-1	TRBD2	TRBJ2-7	SARTSPTYEQY
TRBV6-2/TRBV6-3	-	TRBJ2-1	ASSYRSGEQF
TRBV20-1	-	TRBJ2-6	SASIRSGANVLT
TRBV5-5	-	TRBJ1-1	ASSLAITGGHEAF
TRBV20-1	-	TRBJ2-3	SARSGTTSTDTQY
TRBV20-1	TRBD2	TRBJ2-2	SAVGTIKLGELF
TRBV21-1	-	TRBJ2-7	ASSNGDGGTSGRTLGYEQY
TRBV7-9	TRBD2	TRBJ2-5	ASSLSGAGQTATQY
TRBV7-2	TRBD1	TRBJ1-5	ASSLGDRGSNQPQH